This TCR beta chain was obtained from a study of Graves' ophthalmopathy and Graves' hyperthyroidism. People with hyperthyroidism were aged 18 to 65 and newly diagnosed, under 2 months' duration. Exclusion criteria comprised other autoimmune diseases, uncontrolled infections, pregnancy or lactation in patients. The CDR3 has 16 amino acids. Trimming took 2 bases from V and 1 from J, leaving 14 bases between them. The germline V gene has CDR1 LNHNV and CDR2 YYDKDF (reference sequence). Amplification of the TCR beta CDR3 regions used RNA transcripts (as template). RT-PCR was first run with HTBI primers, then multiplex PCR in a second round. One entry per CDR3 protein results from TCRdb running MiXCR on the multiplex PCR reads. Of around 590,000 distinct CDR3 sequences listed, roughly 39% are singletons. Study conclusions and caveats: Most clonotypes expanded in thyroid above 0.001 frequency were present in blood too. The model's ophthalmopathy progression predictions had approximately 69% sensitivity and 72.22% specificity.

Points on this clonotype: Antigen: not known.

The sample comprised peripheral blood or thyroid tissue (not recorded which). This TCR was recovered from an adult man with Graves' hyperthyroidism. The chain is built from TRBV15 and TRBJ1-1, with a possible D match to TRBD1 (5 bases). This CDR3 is CATSRQGRIPNTEAFF. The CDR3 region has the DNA TGTGCCACCAGCAGACAGGGAAGGATCCCGAACACTGAAGCTTTCTTT.